This T cell receptor beta chain appears in the sequencing data of a study of T-cell reconstitution after alpha-beta-depleted transplantation in children. Using unique molecular identifiers, the investigators prepared the TCRbeta library. TCRdb re-called the PCR reads through MiXCR, storing one row per CDR3 protein. The sample holds about 400,000 distinct CDR3 sequences, roughly 22% seen once. V was cut by 4 bases and J by 0 bases, with 17 bases left in between. The CDR3 has 17 residues. The germline V gene encodes CDR1 MNHEY and CDR2 SMNVEV (reference sequence). The V and J genes are TRBV27 and TRBJ2-3; D remains unclear. The source was PBMCs from the stem cell graft donor, collected from the stem cell graft. The receptor's source is a human donor who donated a stem cell graft to a child with acute myeloid leukemia. This chain's CDR3 is CASSSAFEVSSTDTQYF. Here the CDR3 DNA reads TGTGCCAGCAGTTCAGCGTTTGAGGTATCTAGCACAGATACGCAGTATTTT.